A single sample gave rise to the 25 T cell receptor beta chains below, sequenced in a study of cytomegalovirus exposure and HLA in healthy donors. Amplification used 60 Vbeta primers and 13 Jbeta primers. Profiled with immunoSEQ multiplex PCR; TCRdb holds only in-frame clones, not every one. The top ten hold roughly 2.6% of the sample, which has 150,000 to 200,000 clones, about 77% seen once. Sequencing was performed on PBMCs. The receptor source for this set is a middle-aged woman in good health and CMV-seropositive.

This chain connects TRBV2 to TRBJ1-1; D unresolved. V was shortened by 4 bases and J by 6 bases, with 12 bases between the two germline ends. Germline V gene sequence: CDR1 SNHLY, CDR2 FYNNEI. The CDR3 totals 13 residues. Written as DNA, the CDR3 is TGTGCCAGCAGTGCTAGTTCCAGCGCTGAAGCTTTCTTT. Translating gives CASSASSSAEAFF.

The V gene is TRBV5-5, the J gene TRBJ2-7; 9 nucleotides match TRBD1. V lost 4 bases, J lost 0 bases, and 8 bases stayed unmatched. The CDR3 loop spans 16 amino acids. Per the germline V gene, CDR1 is SGHKS and CDR2 is YYEKEE (reference sequence). The CDR3 region has the DNA TGTGCCAGCAGCCGACAAGGGACAGGGAGCTCCTACGAGCAGTACTTC. Translated, it gives CASSRQGTGSSYEQYF.

This chain joins TRBV27 and TRBJ1-1, with TRBD1 identical over 11 bases. Trimming removed 6 bases from V and 3 bases from J; junction bases left unmatched: 6. Germline V gene data show CDR1 as MNHEY and CDR2 as SMNVEV (reference sequence). There are 15 residues in the CDR3. The CDR3 sequence is CASRGQGVRDTEAFF. In nucleotides, the CDR3 is TGTGCCAGCAGGGGACAGGGGGTGAGGGACACTGAAGCTTTCTTT.

The V and J genes are TRBV7-9 and TRBJ1-2; maybe TRBD1 (6 bases). This CDR3 is 13 amino acids long. Germline CDR1 is SEHNR and CDR2 is FQNEAQ (reference sequence). The V and J ends lost 4 bases and 6 bases respectively, with 12 bases between them. CDR3: CASSSSGGHGYTF. CDR3 sequence (DNA): TGTGCCAGCAGCTCCTCCGGGGGGCATGGCTACACCTTC.

V usage is TRBV29-1 and J usage is TRBJ2-7, with 7 positions matching TRBD1. The CDR3 sequence is 12 residues long. V dropped 6 bases and J dropped 6; count of bases not matched to a gene: 8. CDR1 and CDR2 from the germline V gene are SQVTM and ANQGSEA. The DNA of the CDR3 is TGCAGCGTAGGGACAGCCCTTGGCGAGCAGTACTTC. As protein: CSVGTALGEQYF.

V is TRBV7-9 and J is TRBJ1-4; TRBD1 is a possible D gene (6 bases). From germline, CDR1 is SEHNR and CDR2 FQNEAQ (reference sequence). V was pared by 0 bases and J by 8 bases, with 10 bases between. This CDR3 comprises 14 residues. CDR3 bases: TGTGCCAGCAGCTTAGCGGGGGCTCAAGAAAAACTGTTTTTT. Protein: CASSLAGAQEKLFF.

As regards this clone: One end of the junction fails to match germline, which may point to a read error. The J gene is TRBJ2-7, the V gene TRBV6-6, with 7 bases fitting TRBD2. Germline V gene lookup returns CDR1 MNHNY and CDR2 SVGAGI (reference sequence). The CDR3 is 13 amino acids. CDR3 amino acids: CASSSFVAGVIQF. CDR3 in DNA: TGTGCCAGCAGTTCCTTCGTGGCGGGAGTGATCCAGTTC.

The CDR3 DNA sequence: TGCGCCAGCAGCCAAGATCGACAGGGGAGTGGAAACACCATATATTTT. Amino acid sequence: CASSQDRQGSGNTIYF. The chain recombines TRBV4-3 with TRBJ1-3; 8 bases align to TRBD1. Germline lookup yields CDR1 LGHNA and CDR2 YSLEER. V was pared by 0 bases and J by 3 bases, with 4 bases of the junction left unmatched. The length of the CDR3 is 16 residues.

The chain has TRBV10-3 and TRBJ1-2; 7 bases are a match to TRBD1. The germline CDR1 and CDR2 sequences are ENHRY and SYGVKD. Germline trimming cut 2 bases from V and 2 bases from J; bases unmatched to any gene: 5. The CDR3 has 15 residues. CDR3 region: CAISEPDRQNYGYTF. The CDR3 DNA is TGTGCCATCAGTGAGCCGGACAGGCAAAACTATGGCTACACCTTC.

This clone was seen a handful of times. The chain uses TRBV28 and TRBJ2-6; 10 nucleotides line up with TRBD1. V gave up 5 bases and J gave up 1 base; unmatched junction bases: 8. CDR1 is MDHEN, CDR2 SYDVKM, per germline. The CDR3 has 18 residues. CDR3 sequence reads: CASSPLTGGISGANVLTF. CDR3 DNA sequence: TGTGCCAGCAGTCCCCTGACAGGGGGCATTTCTGGGGCCAACGTCCTGACTTTC.

V gene TRBV5-1 combines with J gene TRBJ1-1; a possible D gene is TRBD1 (6 bases). This CDR3 region has 15 residues. In germline, CDR1 is SGHRS, CDR2 YFSETQ. Trimming took 2 bases from V and 3 from J, leaving 14 bases between them. Here the CDR3 reads CASSFMGGADTEAFF. The CDR3 DNA reads TGCGCCAGCAGCTTCATGGGGGGGGCCGACACTGAAGCTTTCTTT. Full variable domain (missing parts from reference TRBV5-1 and TRBJ1-1): KAGVTQTPRYLIKTRGQQVTLSCSPISGHRSVSWYQQTPGQGLQFLFEYFSETQRNKGNFPGRFSGRQFSNSRSEMNVSTLELGDSALYLCASSFMGGADTEAFFGQGTRLTVV.

The V and J genes are TRBV19 and TRBJ2-5; D might be TRBD2 (5 bases). Germline V gene data show CDR1 as LNHDA and CDR2 as SQIVND (reference sequence). This CDR3 has 15 amino acids. V was cut by 4 bases and J by 5 bases, with 17 bases left in between. This CDR3 is CASSNRDGIQETQYF. The CDR3 DNA reads as TGTGCCAGTAGTAACCGAGACGGGATACAGGAGACCCAGTACTTC.

Notes on this clone: This specimen includes other DNA sequences encoding the same CDR3. V is TRBV4-2 and J is TRBJ2-7; 10 nucleotides line up with TRBD2. The trim removed 1 base at V and 6 bases at J, leaving 6 bases unmatched. The germline V gene encodes CDR1 LGHNA and CDR2 YNFKEQ. The CDR3 is 15 residues long. CDR3 sequence (DNA): TGTGCCAGCAGCCAAGGTCTAGCGGGAGTTGGCGAGCAGTACTTC. Translation: CASSQGLAGVGEQYF.

This rearrangement joins TRBV6-6 to TRBJ2-1; 8 bases are a match to TRBD2. After removal of 0 bases from V and 3 bases from J, the junction contained 4 bases not matched to a gene. CDR3 length: 16 amino acids. CDR1 and CDR2 (germline): MNHNY, SVGAGI (reference sequence). CDR3 bases: TGTGCCAGCAGTTACTCACTCGCGGGAGGCTACAATGAGCAGTTCTTC. Its protein product is CASSYSLAGGYNEQFF.

CDR3 coding DNA: TGTGCCAGCAGCCCCGACAGCACTTCCTCCTACGAGCAGTACTTC. It encodes CASSPDSTSSYEQYF. The J gene is TRBJ2-7, the V gene TRBV7-2; possibly TRBD1 for D (5 bases). This CDR3 contains 15 residues. Germline V gives CDR1 SGHTA, CDR2 FQGNSA. V was pared by 5 bases and J by 0 bases, with 14 bases between.

This clone was detected only a few times. The chain is built from TRBV29-1 and TRBJ1-1; 8 nucleotides agree with TRBD1. This CDR3 region has 14 residues. Per the germline V gene, CDR1 is SQVTM and CDR2 is ANQGSEA. The V segment lost 5 bases and the J segment 2 bases; nucleotides outside the gene matches: 7. CDR3 sequence reads: CSVIGPGGNTEAFF. Here the CDR3 DNA reads TGCAGCGTTATAGGGCCAGGGGGCAACACTGAAGCTTTCTTT.

The gene calls are TRBV5-5 and TRBJ1-5; 9 nucleotides line up with TRBD1. Per germline, CDR1 SGHKS and CDR2 YYEKEE (reference sequence). CDR3 length: 15 amino acids. The junction had 7 bases not matched to a gene; V was cut back by 3 bases and J by 6 bases. For the CDR3, the DNA is TGTGCCAGCAGCTCCGGGACAGGGTATTCTCAGCCCCAGCATTTT. Its protein product is CASSSGTGYSQPQHF.

CDR3 in amino acids: CASSPRALDSPLHF. CDR3 nucleotides: TGTGCCAGCTCACCACGGGCCCTTGATTCACCCCTCCACTTT. The chain links TRBV18 to TRBJ1-6; no clear D gene. Germline V gene lookup returns CDR1 KGHSH and CDR2 LQKENI. The germline V and J ends were trimmed by 1 base and 8 bases, with 9 bases remaining between them. This CDR3 spans 14 amino acids.

The gene calls are TRBV7-9 and TRBJ2-5; possibly TRBD2 for D (6 bases). V was cut by 1 base and J by 3 bases, with 12 bases left in between. Germline V gene lookup returns CDR1 SEHNR and CDR2 FQNEAQ (reference sequence). This CDR3 region has 15 residues. The CDR3 nucleotides are TGTGCCAGCAGCTTAGTCACGGGCGGGGAAGAGACCCAGTACTTC. Protein: CASSLVTGGEETQYF.

The chain carries TRBV14 and TRBJ2-7; 9 bases fit TRBD1. J gave up 3 bases and V 4 bases, and 7 bases lay outside the gene matches. The CDR3 has 15 residues. Germline loops: CDR1 SGHDN, CDR2 FVKESK. For the CDR3, the DNA is TGTGCCAGCAGCCGGTGGACAGGGGAAGACTACGAGCAGTACTTC. It is translated as CASSRWTGEDYEQYF. The whole variable domain, filled in from reference TRBV14 and TRBJ2-7, reads EAGVTQFPSHSVIEKGQTVTLRCDPISGHDNLYWYRRVMGKEIKFLLHFVKESKQDESGMPNNRFLAERTGGTYSTLKVQPAELEDSGVYFCASSRWTGEDYEQYFGPGTRLTVT.

The CDR3 protein is CASSQGPGGTEAFF. CDR3 nucleotides: TGTGCCAGCAGCCAGGGACCCGGGGGCACTGAAGCTTTCTTT. J is TRBJ1-1 and V is TRBV4-2; maybe TRBD1 (5 bases). V lost 3 bases and J 4 bases, leaving 12 bases between the germline ends. The CDR3 covers 14 residues. Germline V CDR1 and CDR2: LGHNA, YNFKEQ.

The CDR3 DNA follows: TGTGCCAGCAGCTTAGTTGGGACTAGCGGTAATGAGCAGTTCTTC. As protein: CASSLVGTSGNEQFF. The chain links TRBV11-3 to TRBJ2-1; 11 nucleotides align to TRBD2. The CDR3 length is 15 residues. The V and J ends lost 1 base and 7 bases, in that order; junction bases with no gene match: 3. Germline V gene data show CDR1 as SGHNT and CDR2 as YENEEA.

The rearrangement links TRBV18 to TRBJ2-1; 13 bases map to TRBD2. Germline loops: CDR1 KGHSH, CDR2 LQKENI. J gave up 10 bases and V 6 bases, and 3 bases lay outside the gene matches. This CDR3 contains 13 residues. The CDR3, as DNA: TGTGCCAGCTCCGGGACTAGCGGGACCGAGCAGTTCTTC. This codes for CASSGTSGTEQFF.

This clone appeared a few times. The gene calls are TRBV13 and TRBJ1-1; D remains unclear. The CDR3 contains 14 residues. Between the trimmed V and J ends, which lost 0 bases and 4 bases, there was a span of 9 bases. Germline loops: CDR1 PRHDT, CDR2 FYEKMQ (reference sequence). This chain's CDR3 is CASSLGLGSTEAFF. CDR3 nucleotide sequence: TGTGCCAGCAGCTTAGGCCTTGGCAGCACTGAAGCTTTCTTT.

The chain carries TRBV7-2 and TRBJ2-1, with TRBD2 matching 8 bases. CDR3 length: 15 residues. After removal of 4 bases from V and 5 bases from J, the junction contained 7 bases not matched to a gene. The germline V gene has CDR1 SGHTA and CDR2 FQGNSA. The CDR3 loop is CASSSQRGRDNEQFF. CDR3 DNA: TGTGCCAGCAGCTCCCAGCGGGGGCGGGACAATGAGCAGTTCTTC.